This note documents a single T cell receptor beta chain sequence. Antigen specificity is unknown. Assay: immunoSEQ multiplex PCR; the TCRdb copy retains only in-frame clones and omits some. The sample includes about 32,000 clones, more than 75% of them seen just once. This sample was taken from a study of memory B cells and T cells in multiple sclerosis. Stimulus-free culture yielded autoproliferating CFSE-dim and non-proliferating CFSE-high T cells, each sequenced separately. Fewer than 65 million CFSE-labeled PBMCs were cultured six to seven days unstimulated, then replicate wells were pooled. PBMCs were labeled with 0.5 uM CFSE and cultured without exogenous stimuli. CDR1 is MGHRA, CDR2 YSYEKL, per germline. This CDR3 is 17 amino acids long. Germline trimming cut 1 base from V and 4 bases from J; bases unmatched to any gene: 10. General study results and limits: Shared clonotype counts depended on differing compartment clone-set sizes and were normalized.

This TCR was sampled from a human donor with multiple sclerosis. The chain carries TRBV4-1 and TRBJ2-1; 7 positions agree with TRBD2. Sequencing was performed on PBMCs from blood kept in culture. The CDR3 DNA is TGCGCCAGCAGCCAAGCCGGTGGCGGGAGTACTTACAATGAGCAGTTCTTC. It is translated as CASSQAGGGSTYNEQFF.